This T cell receptor beta chain was sequenced for a study of PD-1 blockade in classical Hodgkin lymphoma. The CDR3 is made up of 15 amino acids. Per the germline V gene, CDR1 is MDHEN and CDR2 is SYDVKM. Unmatched junction bases numbered 8, after V lost 6 bases and J lost 5 bases. Study results and limitations: It was CD4+ TCR diversity, not CD8+, that rose significantly by C4D1. Complete responders' diversity at baseline resembled that of newly diagnosed patients. Baseline TCR diversity was reportedly lower in newly diagnosed patients than in healthy donors. It was reported as lower still in relapsed/refractory patients.

With regard to this clone: The target antigen is unknown.

After autologous stem cell transplantation all patients relapsed, and prior brentuximab vedotin exposure differed between cohorts. Applied to thawed PBMCs, magnetic negative selection was the method used to isolate CD8+ T cells. TCRdb keeps only in-frame clones here, not all; method: immunoSEQ multiplex PCR. The repertoire holds fewer than 30,000 clones, with about 91% as singletons. This chain connects TRBV28 to TRBJ1-5; 9 nucleotides match TRBD1. The material sequenced was CD8+ T cells from blood, taken at baseline. The sequence derives from a human donor with classical Hodgkin lymphoma. The CDR3 here is CASRGDRVSYQPQHF. In DNA, the CDR3 is TGTGCCAGCAGGGGGGACAGGGTATCCTATCAGCCCCAGCATTTT.